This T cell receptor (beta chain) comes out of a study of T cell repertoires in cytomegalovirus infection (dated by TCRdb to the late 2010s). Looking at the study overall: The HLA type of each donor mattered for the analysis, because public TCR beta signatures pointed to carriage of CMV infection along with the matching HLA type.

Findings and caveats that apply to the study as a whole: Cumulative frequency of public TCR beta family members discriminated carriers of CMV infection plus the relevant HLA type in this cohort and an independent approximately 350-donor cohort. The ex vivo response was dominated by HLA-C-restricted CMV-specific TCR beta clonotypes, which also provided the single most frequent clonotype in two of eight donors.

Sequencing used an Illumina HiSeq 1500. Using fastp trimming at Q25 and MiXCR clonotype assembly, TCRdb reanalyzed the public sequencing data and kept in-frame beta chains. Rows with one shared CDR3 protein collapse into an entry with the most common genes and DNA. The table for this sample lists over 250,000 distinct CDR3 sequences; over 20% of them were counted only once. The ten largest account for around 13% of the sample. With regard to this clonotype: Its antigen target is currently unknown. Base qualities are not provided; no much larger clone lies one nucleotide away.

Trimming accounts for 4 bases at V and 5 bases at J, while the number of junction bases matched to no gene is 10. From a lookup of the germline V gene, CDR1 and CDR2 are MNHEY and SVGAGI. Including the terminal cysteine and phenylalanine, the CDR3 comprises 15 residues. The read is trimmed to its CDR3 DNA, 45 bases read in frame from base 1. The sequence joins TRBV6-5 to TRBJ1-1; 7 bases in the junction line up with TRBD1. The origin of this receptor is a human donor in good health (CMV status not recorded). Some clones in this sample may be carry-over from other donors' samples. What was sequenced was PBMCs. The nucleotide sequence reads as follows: TGTGCCAGCAGTTCCCCTTCCCAGGGGGGGACTGAAGCTTTCTTT. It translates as CASSSPSQGGTEAFF.